A selection of T cell receptor beta chains follows, all from one sample in a study of CDR3 diversity in severe acne. Each CDR3 protein is one row after TCRdb ran MiXCR on the PCR reads. Altogether approximately 97,000 distinct CDR3 sequences are present, approximately 47% being singletons, with the ten largest covering 9.5% to 15%. The sample comprised blood. These TCRs come from a male donor with acne. Each CDR3 is given with its conserved first and last residue. Fields, in order: J gene, V gene, CDR3 protein.

>TRBJ2-1|TRBV24-1
CATRRGDREINEQFF
>TRBJ1-1|TRBV19
CASSDRGGTEAFF
>TRBJ2-4|TRBV6-6
CASSYGQPTSIQYF
>TRBJ2-2|TRBV9
CASSGSGGAVAGELFF
>TRBJ1-1|TRBV7-2
CASSSTGTQNTEAFF
>TRBJ2-5|TRBV6-1
CASSGDRRRVGQETQYF
>TRBJ2-3|TRBV20-1
CSALDYRSDTQYF
>TRBJ2-5|TRBV11-3
CASSLGAGGNWETQYF
>TRBJ2-3|TRBV3-1
CASSQDRGQGTDTQYF
>TRBJ2-1|TRBV20-1
CSAKEGSASSYNEQFF
>TRBJ1-1|TRBV5-1
CASSLEAGNTEAFF
>TRBJ2-1|TRBV12-3/TRBV12-4
CASSSYGNTEQFF
>TRBJ2-1|TRBV29-1
CSVKDPGNEQFF
>TRBJ2-5|TRBV20-1
CSANPLTSGRKETQYF
>TRBJ2-1|TRBV7-3
CASSLTRGTKHEQFF
>TRBJ2-7|TRBV19
CASSIASGSDEQYF
>TRBJ2-2|TRBV7-2
CASSLVGGSGGLFF
>TRBJ1-5|TRBV19
CASSISPSSNQPQHF
>TRBJ2-5|TRBV3-1
CASSQERTQYF
>TRBJ2-7|TRBV7-2
CASSSIPTGYEQYF
>TRBJ2-5|TRBV14
CASSQDQAGSQETQYF
>TRBJ2-1|TRBV15
CATSYRTLDEQFF
>TRBJ2-3|TRBV20-1
CSARNPPGTRATDTQYF
>TRBJ2-6|TRBV9
CASSVRDVSSGANVLTF
>TRBJ1-3|TRBV5-4
CASSSNSGNTIYF
>TRBJ1-3|TRBV10-2
CASSAQGGGNTIYF
>TRBJ2-1|TRBV6-1
CASSYSYRSSYNEQFF
>TRBJ2-2|TRBV5-1
CASSLDSNTGELFF
>TRBJ1-1|TRBV7-2
CAWTGNTEAFF
>TRBJ1-1|TRBV7-9
CASSQNRVDTEAFF
>TRBJ2-5|TRBV9
CASRLGEMETQYF